The rows below give T cell receptor beta chains drawn from one sample of a study of memory CD4+ T cells and cytomegalovirus serostatus. The data were produced by immunoSEQ multiplex PCR, yet TCRdb's version contains in-frame clones alone and is incomplete. The sample lists about 48,000 clones, around 78% occurring once. Sequences were obtained from memory CD4+ T cells from blood. These TCRs come from an adult in good health and CMV-seronegative. The CDR3 runs from the conserved cysteine through the conserved F or W. D genes are given only for firm matches. Rows give clone size only sometimes, using once, few, many, or a class for an expanded clone.

-	TRBJ2-6	TRBV5-1	TRBD2	TGCGCCAGCAGCCAGTTGAGCGGGGGCCCCAGCTCTGGGGCCAACGTCCTGACTTTC	CASSQLSGGPSSGANVLTF
-	TRBJ2-7	TRBV29-1	-	TGCAGCGCTGGAGAGAGGAGCCAGGGCGAGCAGTACTTC	CSAGERSQGEQYF
-	TRBJ1-2	TRBV2	TRBD1	TGTGCCAGCAGAACCGGACAGGGGAGGAATGGCTACACCTTC	CASRTGQGRNGYTF
few	TRBJ1-2	TRBV4-1	-	TGCGCCAGCAGCCCCCCCCTAGGGGGGTATGGCTACACCTTC	CASSPPLGGYGYTF
-	TRBJ1-1	TRBV28	-	TGTGCCAGCCGGAGGGCCATCCGGTGGACTGAAGCTTTCTTT	CASRRAIRWTEAFF
-	TRBJ2-7	TRBV7-9	-	TGTGCCAGCAGCCCCCGGGGAAGGACCACCTACGAGCAGTACTTC	CASSPRGRTTYEQYF
-	TRBJ1-2	TRBV7-2	-	TGTGCCAGCAGCTTCCAGGGTGCCGATAACTATGGCTACACCTTC	CASSFQGADNYGYTF
-	TRBJ2-1	TRBV2	-	TGTGCCAGCAGTGAATGGTGGGGGGATGAGCAGTTCTTC	CASSEWWGDEQFF
-	TRBJ1-5	TRBV6-5	-	TGTGCCAGCAGTTACTCAAGCTATAGCAATCAGCCCCAGCATTTT	CASSYSSYSNQPQHF
few	TRBJ1-1	TRBV10-1	-	TGCGCCAGCAGTGCTCAACAGGCGAACACTGAAGCTTTCTTT	CASSAQQANTEAFF
-	TRBJ1-6	TRBV7-9	TRBD1	TGTGCCAGCAGCTTAGAACAGGGGAACTCACCCCTCCACTTT	CASSLEQGNSPLHF
-	TRBJ2-5	TRBV29-1	TRBD1	TGCAGCGTCAGGGGGCGGGGAGAGACCCAGTACTTC	CSVRGRGETQYF
-	TRBJ1-1	TRBV10-3	TRBD1	TGTGCCATCAGCGGGGACAGAGTTATGAACACTGAAGCTTTCTTT	CAISGDRVMNTEAFF
-	TRBJ1-5	TRBV2	-	TGTGCCAGCAGTGGAGGGTGGGGAGGGCTTTATAGCAATCAGCCCCAGCATTTT	CASSGGWGGLYSNQPQHF
-	TRBJ2-7	TRBV9	TRBD1	TGTGCCAGCAGCAAGGGACAGTTGAGCTCCTACGAGCAGTACTTC	CASSKGQLSSYEQYF
-	TRBJ1-2	TRBV7-9	TRBD1	TGTGCCAGCAGCTTCGGGACAGTTGGGGATGGCTACACCTTC	CASSFGTVGDGYTF